Listed here are 17 T cell receptor beta chains from one sample, sequenced in a study of CDR3 diversity in severe acne. TCRdb processed the PCR reads anew with MiXCR; each CDR3 protein has one entry. The sample lists tens of thousands of distinct CDR3 sequences, around 53% seen once, with roughly an eighth in the top ten. Material for sequencing was blood. These receptors were obtained from a male donor in good health, without acne.

This clonotype was picked up a small number of times. It is likely a read error, because the conserved phenylalanine at the end of the CDR3 is missing. No DNA is shown, since the ends of the CDR3 on it are uncertain; the CDR3 is the one TCRdb lists. This chain connects TRBV5-1 to TRBJ2-2. Germline V gene data show CDR1 as SGHRS and CDR2 as YFSETQ. The CDR3 is made up of 10 amino acids, end residues included. CDR3 loop: CASSLGGRSQ.

This CDR3 is CASSVEEGLIYNEQFF. The CDR3, as DNA: TGTGCCAGCAGCGTTGAAGAGGGGTTGATCTACAATGAGCAGTTCTTC. V gene TRBV6-1 combines with J gene TRBJ2-1, with D perhaps being TRBD1 or TRBD2 (5 bases each). This CDR3 has 16 residues. The V gene lost 6 bases and the J gene lost 3 bases, with 18 bases spanning the gap. Germline loops: CDR1 MNHNS, CDR2 SASEGT.

The rearrangement joins TRBV11-2 to TRBJ1-3; D possibly corresponds to TRBD1 (6 bases). The end of the DNA fits TRBJ1-1 better, so the J call may be wrong. CDR3 size: 11 residues. The V gene's germline CDR1 is SGHAT and CDR2 FQNNGV. The CDR3 region is CASSSLGAAFF. CDR3 DNA sequence: TGTGCCAGCAGCTCCCTGGGGGCAGCTTTCTTT.

The V gene is TRBV29-1, the J gene TRBJ2-7; D remains unclear. Trimming took 4 bases from V and 2 from J, leaving 9 bases between them. Germline V lookup: CDR1 SQVTM, CDR2 ANQGSEA. The CDR3 contains 12 residues. The CDR3 bases are TGCAGCGTTGGACATGTAACCTACGAGCAGTACTTC. This encodes CSVGHVTYEQYF.

This clonotype counts as medium-sized. In DNA form, the CDR3 reads TGCAGTGCTAGCACTAGCGCCCATCCTCAAGAGACCCAGTACTTC. It encodes CSASTSAHPQETQYF. The chain uses TRBV20-1 and TRBJ2-5, with 7 nucleotides matching TRBD2. Germline V gene data show CDR1 as DFQATT and CDR2 as SNEGSKA (reference sequence). The CDR3 length is 15 residues. The trim removed 3 bases at V and 2 bases at J, leaving 9 bases unmatched.

V gene TRBV7-9 combines with J gene TRBJ1-6; tentative D call: TRBD1 (6 bases). CDR1 is SEHNR, CDR2 FQNEAQ, per germline (reference sequence). V lost 5 bases and J lost 9, with 23 bases in between. The CDR3 contains 17 residues. The CDR3 spells CASSHRPGGQGGSPLHF. As DNA, the CDR3 is TGTGCCAGCAGCCATCGTCCCGGGGGGCAGGGCGGTTCACCCCTCCACTTT.

This clonotype was counted between two and nine times. This chain joins TRBV7-2 and TRBJ2-5; D is uncertain. From germline, CDR1 is SGHTA and CDR2 FQGNSA. The CDR3 covers 13 residues. The V end lost 6 bases, the J end lost 2 bases, and 10 bases lay between the germline ends. CDR3 residues: CASSRAFQETQYF. The DNA of the CDR3 is TGTGCCAGCAGTAGAGCTTTTCAAGAGACCCAGTACTTC.

The rearrangement links TRBV5-4 to TRBJ1-2; 9 bases are shared with TRBD1. Trimming took 4 bases from V and 1 from J; bases not matched to a gene: 8. This CDR3 is 16 amino acids long. Germline V CDR1 and CDR2: SGHNT, YYREEE (reference sequence). As DNA, the CDR3 is TGTGCCAGCAGCGACAAACAGGGGGCGGATAACTATGGCTACACCTTC. Translating gives CASSDKQGADNYGYTF. Combining the CDR3 with reference TRBV5-4 and TRBJ1-2 gives the whole variable domain ETGVTQSPTHLIKTRGQQVTLRCSSQSGHNTVSWYQQALGQGPQFIFQYYREEENGRGNFPPRFSGLQFPNYSSELNVNALELDDSALYLCASSDKQGADNYGYTFGSGTRLTVV.

This clonotype was counted ten times or more. In this CDR3 the conserved last residue, phenylalanine or tryptophan, is missing, so a read error is likely. It is unclear where the CDR3 begins or ends on the DNA, so no DNA is shown, and the CDR3 is as TCRdb lists it. CDR3 loop: CASSPGASG. V usage is TRBV7-3 and J usage is TRBJ2-7; TRBD2 is the table's D call, not checked against the DNA. The CDR3 adds up to 9 amino acids, both ends counted. Germline V gives CDR1 SGHTA, CDR2 FQGTGA.

This clonotype was observed at least ten times. The gene calls are TRBV20-1 and TRBJ1-1; 11 positions agree with TRBD1. The CDR3 is made up of 15 amino acids. Germline V gives CDR1 DFQATT, CDR2 SNEGSKA (reference sequence). With V trimmed by 1 base and J by 3 bases, 4 bases remained unmatched. CDR3 in DNA: TGCAGTGCTAGAGGGGGGACAGGGGGGGACACTGAAGCTTTCTTT. Encoded protein: CSARGGTGGDTEAFF.

This clonotype has just a few counts. The junction shows a germline mismatch at one end, possibly a read error. This chain connects TRBV20-1 to TRBJ2-6, with unresolved D. The CDR3 covers 9 residues. Germline V gene sequence: CDR1 DFQATT, CDR2 SNEGSKA (reference sequence). The CDR3 region has the DNA TGCAGTGTGGACGTGGCTGAAGCTTTC. Translated, it gives CSVDVAEAF.

DNA for the CDR3: TGTGCCAGCAGTTTATCGGTCGGACAGGGGGCCCATGGCTACACCTTC. As protein: CASSLSVGQGAHGYTF. V is TRBV25-1 and J is TRBJ1-2, with TRBD1 matching over 11 bases. V lost 5 bases, J lost 6 bases, and 11 bases stayed unmatched. The CDR3 extends over 16 amino acids. Germline assignment: CDR1 MGHDK and CDR2 SYGVNS.

CDR3 nucleotides: TGTGCCAGCAGCTTGAGGGAGGCCTACACCGGGGAGCTGTTTTTT. It encodes CASSLREAYTGELFF. The genes are TRBV7-9 and TRBJ2-2; D is possibly TRBD2 (6 bases). CDR1 and CDR2 from the germline V gene are SEHNR and FQNEAQ (reference sequence). The CDR3 extends over 15 amino acids. Trimming cost V 3 bases and J 3 bases, with 11 bases left between them.

On this clonotype itself: It is unclear where the CDR3 begins or ends on the DNA, so no DNA is shown, and the CDR3 is as TCRdb lists it. This sequence joins TRBV12-5 and TRBJ1-3. The CDR3 region is 22 residues in length, termini included. Germline loops: CDR1 LGHNT, CDR2 FRNRAP. CDR3 sequence: CASGSRGSHSYEQYFGPGTIYF.

The chain uses TRBV6-5 and TRBJ1-5; 7 bases are a match to TRBD1. Losses at the gene ends were 0 bases for V and 6 bases for J; bases not matched to a gene: 5. Germline V lookup: CDR1 MNHEY, CDR2 SVGAGI. CDR3 size: 15 residues. CDR3 loop: CASSYSQGISQPQHF. As DNA, the CDR3 is TGTGCCAGCAGTTACTCACAGGGGATCAGTCAGCCCCAGCATTTT.

Points on this clonotype: Since no conserved phenylalanine or tryptophan closes the CDR3, a read error is the likely cause. V usage is TRBV15 and J usage is TRBJ1-1, with TRBD1 as a possible D gene (6 bases). The germline CDR1 and CDR2 sequences are LNHNV and YYDKDF (reference sequence). The CDR3 is 18 amino acids. The ends were cut back, 2 bases at V and 3 bases at J, with 22 bases in the middle. The CDR3 sequence is CATSRFRSQGLGDTEAFS. The CDR3 region has the DNA TGTGCCACCAGCAGATTCAGGTCGCAGGGGCTGGGGGACACTGAAGCTTTCTCT.

With regard to this clonotype: A read error may account for a junction end that differs from germline. This sequence joins TRBV7-3 and TRBJ2-7; weak D call: TRBD2 (5 bases). CDR3 size: 13 residues. Germline V gene data show CDR1 as SGHTA and CDR2 as FQGTGA. CDR3 sequence reads: CACSLVSEGQQYF. The CDR3 nucleotides are TGTGCCTGCAGCTTAGTTTCCGAGGGTCAGCAGTACTTC. The full variable domain, with the rest looked up from reference TRBV7-3 and TRBJ2-7, is GAGVSQTPSNKVTEKGKYVELRCDPISGHTALYWYRQSLGQGPEFLIYFQGTGAADDSGLPNDRFFAVRPEGSVSTLKIQRTERGDSAVYLCACSLVSEGQQYFGPGTRLTVT.